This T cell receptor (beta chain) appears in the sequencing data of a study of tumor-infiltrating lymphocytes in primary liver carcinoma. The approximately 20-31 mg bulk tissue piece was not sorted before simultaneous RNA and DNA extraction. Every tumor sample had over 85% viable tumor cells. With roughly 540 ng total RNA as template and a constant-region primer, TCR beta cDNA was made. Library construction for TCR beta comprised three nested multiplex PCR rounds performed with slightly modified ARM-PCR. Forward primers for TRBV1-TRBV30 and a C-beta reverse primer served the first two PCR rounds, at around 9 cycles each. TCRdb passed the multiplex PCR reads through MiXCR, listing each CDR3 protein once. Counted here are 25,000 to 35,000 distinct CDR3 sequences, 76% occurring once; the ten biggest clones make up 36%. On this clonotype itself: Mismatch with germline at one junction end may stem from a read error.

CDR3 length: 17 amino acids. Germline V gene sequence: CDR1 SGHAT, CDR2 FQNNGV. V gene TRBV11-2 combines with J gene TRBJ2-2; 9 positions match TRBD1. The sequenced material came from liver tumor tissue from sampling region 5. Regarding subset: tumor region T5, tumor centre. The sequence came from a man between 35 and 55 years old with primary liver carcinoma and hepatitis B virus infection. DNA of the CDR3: TGTGCCAGCAGCTTTGATCGGGACAGGGTCAGCACCGGGGAGTTGTTTTTT. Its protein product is CASSFDRDRVSTGELFF.